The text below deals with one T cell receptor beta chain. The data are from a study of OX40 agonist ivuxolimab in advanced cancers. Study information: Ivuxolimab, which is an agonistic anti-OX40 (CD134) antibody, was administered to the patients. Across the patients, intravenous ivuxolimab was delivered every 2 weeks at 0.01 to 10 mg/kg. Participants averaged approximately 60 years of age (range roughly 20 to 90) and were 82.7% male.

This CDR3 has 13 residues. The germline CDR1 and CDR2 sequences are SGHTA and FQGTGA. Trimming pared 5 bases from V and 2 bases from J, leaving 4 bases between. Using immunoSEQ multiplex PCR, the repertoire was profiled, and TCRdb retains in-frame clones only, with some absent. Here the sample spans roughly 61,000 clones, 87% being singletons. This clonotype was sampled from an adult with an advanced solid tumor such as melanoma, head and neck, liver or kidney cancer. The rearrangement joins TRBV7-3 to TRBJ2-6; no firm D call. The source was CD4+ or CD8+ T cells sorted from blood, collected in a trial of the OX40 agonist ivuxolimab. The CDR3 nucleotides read TGTGCCAGCAGCGGCCCTGGGGCCAACGTCCTGACTTTC. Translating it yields CASSGPGANVLTF.